The 9 T cell receptor beta chains given below trace back to one sample, sequenced in a study of shared clonotypes between healthy human individuals. Data came from immunoSEQ multiplex PCR; TCRdb stores just in-frame clones and leaves some out. The repertoire holds about 800,000 clones, approximately 97% seen once, with roughly 0.23% in the top ten. CD45RO-negative CD8 cells positively selected for CCR7 made up the naive population, which excluded terminally differentiated effector memory CD45RA+ cells. Material for sequencing was naive CD8+ T cells sorted from blood. These receptors came from a man under 40 in good health.

Concerning this clone: The same CDR3 can be traced to other DNA sequences in this sample. This chain uses TRBV7-9 with TRBJ2-3, with D unclear. Germline CDR1 SEHNR, CDR2 FQNEAQ (reference sequence). The CDR3 has 12 residues. Trimming stripped 3 bases from V and 4 bases from J, with 5 bases between. The CDR3 sequence: CASSFLADTQYF. DNA for the CDR3: TGTGCCAGCAGCTTTCTCGCAGATACGCAGTATTTT.

This chain joins TRBV4-3 and TRBJ2-1; 9 nucleotides agree with TRBD2. This CDR3 region has 18 residues. With V trimmed by 4 bases and J by 5 bases, 15 bases remained unmatched. CDR1 and CDR2 (germline): LGHNA, YSLEER. CDR3 sequence reads: CASSPTNALAGANNEQFF. In DNA form, the CDR3 reads TGCGCCAGCAGCCCCACTAATGCGTTAGCGGGAGCCAACAATGAGCAGTTCTTC.

The chain carries TRBV9 and TRBJ2-3; 9 nucleotides line up with TRBD2. CDR1 and CDR2 (germline): SGDLS, YYNGEE. V gave up 4 bases and J gave up 2 bases; unmatched junction bases: 11. The CDR3 length is 17 residues. The CDR3 sequence is CASSPAGLAGPTDTQYF. In DNA, the CDR3 is TGTGCCAGCAGCCCCGCCGGGCTAGCGGGGCCCACAGATACGCAGTATTTT. Full variable domain (remainder filled in from reference TRBV9 and TRBJ2-3): DSGVTQTPKHLITATGQRVTLRCSPRSGDLSVYWYQQSLDQGLQFLIQYYNGEERAKGNILERFSAQQFPDLHSELNLSSLELGDSALYFCASSPAGLAGPTDTQYFGPGTRLTVL.

This clone is a singleton in its sample. At the DNA level, this CDR3 is encoded by other sequences in the same sample as well. The chain has TRBV5-4 and TRBJ2-7; the D call may be TRBD1 or TRBD2 (5 bases each). From germline, CDR1 is SGHNT and CDR2 YYREEE (reference sequence). The CDR3 is 15 amino acids. Trimming pared 0 bases from V and 0 bases from J, leaving 10 bases between. CDR3 protein: CASSLVAGTSYEQYF. The CDR3 nucleotides read TGTGCCAGCAGCTTGGTGGCAGGGACCTCCTACGAGCAGTACTTC.

The CDR3 DNA follows: TGCGCCAGCAGCTTGGGGACAGGCGATAGCGGGAGGCCCTACGAGCAGTACTTC. Translating it yields CASSLGTGDSGRPYEQYF. The chain combines TRBV5-1 with TRBJ2-7; the match to TRBD2 covers 10 bases. The CDR3 is made up of 18 amino acids. In germline, CDR1 is SGHRS, CDR2 YFSETQ. The V segment lost 0 bases and the J segment 2 bases; nucleotides outside the gene matches: 11.

The CDR3, as DNA: TGTGCCAGCAGCTTAGCGATAGCGGGAGTTTCCACAGATACGCAGTATTTT. Its translation: CASSLAIAGVSTDTQYF. The chain employs TRBV7-6 and TRBJ2-3; 9 bases fit TRBD2. V lost 0 bases and J lost 2; bases outside the gene matches: 6. Germline V gives CDR1 SGHVS, CDR2 FNYEAQ. The CDR3 runs 17 residues.

This clone appeared a single time. The chain has TRBV5-1 and TRBJ2-7; 10 bases map to TRBD2. CDR1 is SGHRS, CDR2 YFSETQ, per germline. The V and J ends lost 0 bases and 0 bases, in that order; junction bases with no gene match: 9. The CDR3 extends over 18 amino acids. CDR3 region: CASSLGLAGVGFSYEQYF. In DNA, the CDR3 is TGCGCCAGCAGCTTGGGGCTAGCGGGAGTCGGTTTCTCCTACGAGCAGTACTTC.

The chain links TRBV4-3 to TRBJ2-3; tentatively, D is TRBD2 (5 bases). The CDR3 is 17 amino acids. CDR1 and CDR2 from the germline V gene are LGHNA and YSLEER. Trimming pared 0 bases from V and 2 bases from J, leaving 15 bases between. The CDR3 here is CASSQESGMAITDTQYF. CDR3 nucleotide sequence: TGCGCCAGCAGCCAAGAGAGCGGTATGGCTATCACAGATACGCAGTATTTT.

This chain joins TRBV6-5 and TRBJ1-2; D is perhaps TRBD1 (5 bases). CDR3 length: 15 residues. Germline CDR1 MNHEY, CDR2 SVGAGI. V was shortened by 0 bases and J by 4 bases, with 12 bases between the two germline ends. The CDR3 nucleotides are TGTGCCAGCAGTTACTCAGCAGGGTCCGCCTATGGCTACACCTTC. Translated, it gives CASSYSAGSAYGYTF.